This T cell receptor (beta chain) emerged from a study of molecular identifiers for immune sequencing clone quantification. This CDR3 contains 15 residues. Trimming stripped 5 bases from V and 2 bases from J, with 14 bases between. Notes on this clonotype: This may be a read error, as it is one base from a much larger clone.

Each CDR3 protein is one row after TCRdb ran MiXCR on the PCR reads. The table includes about 500,000 distinct CDR3 sequences, roughly 25% detected once. The chain carries TRBV12-3 or TRBV12-4 and TRBJ2-3; D is ambiguous. This clonotype originated in a human donor in good health. Some libraries in this study had Jurkat cell RNA spiked in. The sample was naive CD8+ T cells from blood, with Jurkat cell RNA spiked in. As to subset: FACS-sorted CD8+CD4-CCR7+CD45RA+ naive T cells. The CDR3 nucleotides read TGTGCCAGCAGTAACGTCAGGTTTCACACAGATACGCAGTATTTT. Residues: CASSNVRFHTDTQYF.